These 26 T cell receptor beta chains originate from one sample sequenced in a study of blood T cell repertoires in COVID-19. Some clones are missing from TCRdb's copy, which holds only in-frame ones; the method was immunoSEQ multiplex PCR. The table has under 500,000 clones, roughly nine tenths seen once. The specimen sequenced was PBMCs or T cells enriched from blood (not recorded which). These receptors were obtained from a woman younger than 35 with acute COVID-19.

The CDR3 here is CASSPYRVVDTQYF. CDR3 bases: TGCGCCAGCAGCCCCTACAGGGTAGTAGATACGCAGTATTTT. The chain couples TRBV5-1 to TRBJ2-3; D may be TRBD1 (6 bases). Germline V gives CDR1 SGHRS, CDR2 YFSETQ. The V gene lost 4 bases and the J gene lost 5 bases, with 14 bases spanning the gap. The CDR3 contains 14 residues.

Worth noting for this clone: In the same sample, other DNA sequences code for this CDR3. The chain couples TRBV7-2 to TRBJ2-7, with TRBD2 identical over 9 bases. In germline, CDR1 is SGHTA, CDR2 FQGNSA. V shed 1 base and J 3 bases; nucleotides not matched to a gene: 4. This CDR3 is built from 15 residues. The CDR3 here is CASSLGLAGLYEQYF. CDR3 DNA sequence: TGTGCCAGCAGCTTAGGGCTAGCGGGACTCTACGAGCAGTACTTC. Combining the CDR3 with reference TRBV7-2 and TRBJ2-7 gives the whole variable domain GAGVSQSPSNKVTEKGKDVELRCDPISGHTALYWYRQSLGQGLEFLIYFQGNSAPDKSGLPSDRFSAERTGGSVSTLTIQRTQQEDSAVYLCASSLGLAGLYEQYFGPGTRLTVT.

The genes are TRBV12-5 and TRBJ1-5, with D unresolved. The CDR3 contains 13 residues. Trimming shortened V by 6 bases and J by 7 bases, and 13 bases separated the two germline ends. Germline CDR1 LGHNT, CDR2 FRNRAP. The CDR3 DNA reads as TGTGCTAGTGGGGGCTGGGGAGGGCAGCCCCAGCATTTT. This sequence encodes CASGGWGGQPQHF.

This chain links TRBV29-1 with TRBJ2-1; 16 bases line up with TRBD2. The V segment lost 6 bases and the J segment 9 bases; nucleotides outside the gene matches: 8. From germline, CDR1 is SQVTM and CDR2 ANQGSEA. This CDR3 has 15 residues. This chain's CDR3 is CSVGSGTSGRGEQFF. In DNA, the CDR3 is TGCAGCGTGGGATCCGGGACTAGCGGGAGGGGTGAGCAGTTCTTC.

The rearrangement links TRBV3-1 (or the pseudogene TRBV3-2) to TRBJ2-1; 7 positions match TRBD2. Germline values: CDR1 LGHDT, CDR2 YNNKEL (reference sequence). The CDR3 spans 15 residues. With V trimmed by 1 base and J by 9 bases, 9 bases remained unmatched. The CDR3 loop is CASSQGKLTGGEQFF. The DNA of the CDR3 is TGTGCCAGCAGCCAAGGTAAGCTGACGGGAGGTGAGCAGTTCTTC.

This chain connects TRBV27 to TRBJ1-5; the match to TRBD1 covers 8 bases. Germline CDR1 reads MNHEY; CDR2 reads SMNVEV (reference sequence). V gave up 5 bases and J gave up 10 bases; unmatched junction bases: 10. CDR3 length: 14 residues. The DNA for the CDR3 is TGTGCCAGCAGTCCCGGACAGGGAGGTGGACCCCAGCATTTT. The encoded protein is CASSPGQGGGPQHF.

The chain links TRBV5-1 to TRBJ2-5, with TRBD1 as a possible D gene (7 bases). The CDR3 totals 15 residues. The germline CDR1 and CDR2 sequences are SGHRS and YFSETQ. V dropped 0 bases and J dropped 5 bases, with 14 bases sitting between them. CDR3 DNA: TGCGCCAGCAGCTTGGATGCAGGGGGGTGGGAGACCCAGTACTTC. Its protein product is CASSLDAGGWETQYF.

This chain joins TRBV12-2 and TRBJ1-1; the D call in the table, TRBD1, was not verified against the DNA. TRBV12-2 is shown as a pseudogene. This CDR3 contains 14 residues. CDR3 DNA: TGTGCAATATCGGGACAGGGGAAATGGACTGAAGCTTTCTTT. This sequence encodes CAISGQGKWTEAFF.

This clone was seen more than once but under ten times. The V gene is TRBV9, the J gene TRBJ2-3, with 7 bases aligning to TRBD2. The CDR3 loop spans 15 amino acids. The V segment lost 1 base and the J segment 0 bases; nucleotides outside the gene matches: 2. Per the germline V gene, CDR1 is SGDLS and CDR2 is YYNGEE. The CDR3 coding sequence is TGTGCCAGCAGCGTACTAGCGGCTAGCACAGATACGCAGTATTTT. Encoded protein: CASSVLAASTDTQYF.

The chain is built from TRBV27 and TRBJ1-5; a possible D gene is TRBD1 (5 bases). V was cut by 7 bases and J by 7 bases, with 14 bases left in between. In germline, CDR1 is MNHEY, CDR2 SMNVEV (reference sequence). The CDR3 runs to 13 residues. The CDR3, as DNA: TGTGCCAGCACTGAGGGACGGGGGCAGCCCCAGCATTTT. Its translation is CASTEGRGQPQHF.

CDR3 bases: TGTGCCAGCAGTTCTTATGTCTCCACCGGGAGCTCCTATAATTCACCCCTCCACTTT. Protein: CASSSYVSTGSSYNSPLHF. This chain links TRBV28 with TRBJ1-6, with unresolved D. The V end was cut by 4 bases, the J end by 0 bases, with 19 bases between. Germline V gene lookup returns CDR1 MDHEN and CDR2 SYDVKM. CDR3 size: 19 residues.

The rearrangement links TRBV6-5 to TRBJ2-7, with D possibly matching TRBD1 (6 bases). CDR3 length: 15 amino acids. V was shortened by 2 bases and J by 3 bases, with 14 bases between the two germline ends. The V gene's germline CDR1 is MNHEY and CDR2 SVGAGI. CDR3: CASSYQGSGDYEQYF. CDR3 DNA: TGTGCCAGCAGTTACCAGGGGAGTGGGGACTACGAGCAGTACTTC.

This chain uses TRBV10-3 with TRBJ1-6, with D maybe TRBD1 (5 bases). The CDR3 has 16 residues. V was trimmed by 6 bases and J by 2 bases, leaving 14 bases between them. Germline CDR1 and CDR2: ENHRY and SYGVKD. The CDR3 coding sequence is TGTGCCATCAGCGCCTTACAGGCAGCCTATAATTCACCCCTCCACTTT. It is translated as CAISALQAAYNSPLHF.

The chain recombines TRBV7-2 with TRBJ2-7, with 9 bases lining up with TRBD1. Germline-derived CDR1 and CDR2 are SGHTA and FQGNSA. This CDR3 is 16 amino acids long. The trim removed 5 bases at V and 1 base at J, leaving 9 bases unmatched. This chain's CDR3 is CASSRTWTGESYEQYF. The CDR3 DNA reads as TGTGCCAGCAGCCGGACTTGGACAGGGGAATCCTACGAGCAGTACTTC.

This sequence joins TRBV7-9 and TRBJ1-2, with 10 bases lining up with TRBD1. This CDR3 region has 13 residues. Trimming took 1 base from V and 8 from J; bases not matched to a gene: 1. Germline V gene lookup returns CDR1 SEHNR and CDR2 FQNEAQ (reference sequence). CDR3 bases: TGTGCCAGCAGCTTAGGACAGGGGGCGGGCTACACCTTC. Its translation is CASSLGQGAGYTF.

In this sample, this clone turned up a few times. The rearrangement joins TRBV29-1 to TRBJ2-7; maybe TRBD2 (5 bases). The CDR3 has 12 amino acids. V was clipped by 6 bases and J by 0 bases, with 9 bases between them. CDR1 and CDR2 from the germline V gene are SQVTM and ANQGSEA. The CDR3 nucleotides read TGCAGCGTGGCGGGTGCCTCCTACGAGCAGTACTTC. This encodes CSVAGASYEQYF.

This chain uses TRBV21-1 with TRBJ2-3; the DNA was not compared with TRBD1, the D call given in the table. TRBV21-1 corresponds to a pseudogene. The CDR3 covers 14 residues. Here the CDR3 DNA reads TGTGCCAGCACCGACAGGGAAAAAAGGGATACGCAGTATTTT. This translates into CASTDREKRDTQYF.

The chain employs TRBV7-9 and TRBJ2-7; 14 bases agree with TRBD2. Germline values: CDR1 SEHNR, CDR2 FQNEAQ (reference sequence). V lost 3 bases and J lost 3; bases outside the gene matches: 7. This CDR3 has 17 residues. This CDR3 reads CASSFGTSGSRIYEQYF. For the CDR3, the DNA is TGTGCCAGCAGCTTCGGGACTAGCGGGAGCCGGATCTACGAGCAGTACTTC.

In its sample, this clone was seen a few times. V usage is TRBV6-6 and J usage is TRBJ1-5, with D tentatively TRBD1 (6 bases). Looked up from germline, CDR1 is MNHNY and CDR2 is SVGAGI (reference sequence). This CDR3 is 16 amino acids long. Trimming took off 3 bases at V and 0 bases at J, with 12 bases between the two ends. As DNA, the CDR3 is TGTGCCAGCAGTTATCCGGACAGTTATAGCAATCAGCCCCAGCATTTT. Protein product: CASSYPDSYSNQPQHF.

The chain has TRBV29-1 and TRBJ1-1; tentatively, D is TRBD1 (6 bases). Germline V gene sequence: CDR1 SQVTM, CDR2 ANQGSEA. Between the trimmed V and J ends, which lost 6 bases and 2 bases, there was a span of 10 bases. The CDR3 length is 12 residues. The DNA for the CDR3 is TGCAGCGTCCGGGACACTAACACTGAAGCTTTCTTT. This gives the protein CSVRDTNTEAFF.

The chain is built from TRBV5-4 and TRBJ1-2; 7 bases are shared with TRBD1. The CDR3 covers 15 residues. Losses at the gene ends were 4 bases for V and 6 bases for J; bases not matched to a gene: 12. Germline V CDR1 and CDR2: SGHNT, YYREEE (reference sequence). CDR3: CASSDSDREVDGYTF. The CDR3 DNA reads as TGTGCCAGCAGCGACAGCGACAGGGAGGTGGATGGCTACACCTTC.

The gene calls are TRBV9 and TRBJ1-3; no reliable D call. Trimming shortened V by 0 bases and J by 1 base, and 8 bases separated the two germline ends. The CDR3 runs to 15 residues. In germline, CDR1 is SGDLS, CDR2 YYNGEE. The CDR3 protein is CASSVDQVSGNTIYF. The CDR3 DNA reads as TGTGCCAGCAGCGTAGATCAGGTGTCTGGAAACACCATATATTTT. The full variable domain, its missing parts supplied by reference TRBV9 and TRBJ1-3, is DSGVTQTPKHLITATGQRVTLRCSPRSGDLSVYWYQQSLDQGLQFLIQYYNGEERAKGNILERFSAQQFPDLHSELNLSSLELGDSALYFCASSVDQVSGNTIYFGEGSWLTVV.

The V and J genes are TRBV19 and TRBJ2-1, with D maybe TRBD1 (6 bases). Germline loops: CDR1 LNHDA, CDR2 SQIVND (reference sequence). Trimming took off 4 bases at V and 0 bases at J, with 10 bases between the two ends. The CDR3 is made up of 15 amino acids. CDR3 DNA: TGTGCCAGTAGTACACCGACAGGCTCCTACAATGAGCAGTTCTTC. Translated: CASSTPTGSYNEQFF.

The CDR3 is CASSFQGGNTIYF. The CDR3 DNA is TGTGCCAGCAGTTTCCAGGGCGGAAACACCATATATTTT. V is TRBV12-3 or TRBV12-4 and J is TRBJ1-3; D might be TRBD1 (5 bases). The CDR3 runs 13 residues. Trimming pared 3 bases from V and 4 bases from J, leaving 7 bases between.

The gene calls are TRBV2 and TRBJ1-2, with TRBD1 as a possible D gene (6 bases). The CDR3 contains 19 residues. CDR1 is SNHLY, CDR2 FYNNEI, per germline. V was clipped by 2 bases and J by 5 bases, with 27 bases between them. Written as DNA, the CDR3 is TGTGCCAGCAGTGAAAACCCACGTTACCGGCAGGGGTTAAATTATGGCTACACCTTC. This translates into CASSENPRYRQGLNYGYTF.

The rearrangement links TRBV27 to TRBJ2-5; D is perhaps TRBD1 (5 bases). Trimming removed 8 bases from V and 1 base from J, with 11 bases in between. CDR3 length: 13 residues. CDR1 is MNHEY and CDR2 is SMNVEV in the germline V gene (reference sequence). CDR3 bases: TGTGCCAGCGGCAGGGCGCGCCAAGAGACCCAGTACTTC. It translates to CASGRARQETQYF.